This T cell receptor beta chain was sequenced in a study of blood T cell repertoires in COVID-19. Study background: There were acute and convalescent COVID-19 samples, and they came from the United States, Italy and Spain. The analysed material was cDNA or gDNA that came from T cells, B-cell-depleted T cells, or PBMCs.

CDR1 MNHEY and CDR2 SMNVEV come from the germline V gene (reference sequence). J gave up 4 bases and V 7 bases, and 16 bases lay outside the gene matches. CDR3 size: 17 residues. Per the authors' pipeline: Estimation of nucleated cell counts relied on the amplification of reference gene primers. Clones were sequenced by immunoSEQ multiplex PCR, and TCRdb holds only the in-frame ones, with some missing. The V and J calls and clone size come from that table; D and trimming were worked out from the DNA. The sample shows 200,000 to 250,000 clones, about 90% of them seen only once. Sequenced sample: peripheral blood. The source of this sequence is a woman younger than 35 who had recovered from COVID-19. V gene TRBV27 combines with J gene TRBJ2-7; 10 bases match TRBD1. CDR3 loop: CASNLKGVGTGEYEQYF. The CDR3 nucleotides are TGTGCCAGCAACCTTAAAGGAGTGGGGACAGGGGAATACGAGCAGTACTTC.